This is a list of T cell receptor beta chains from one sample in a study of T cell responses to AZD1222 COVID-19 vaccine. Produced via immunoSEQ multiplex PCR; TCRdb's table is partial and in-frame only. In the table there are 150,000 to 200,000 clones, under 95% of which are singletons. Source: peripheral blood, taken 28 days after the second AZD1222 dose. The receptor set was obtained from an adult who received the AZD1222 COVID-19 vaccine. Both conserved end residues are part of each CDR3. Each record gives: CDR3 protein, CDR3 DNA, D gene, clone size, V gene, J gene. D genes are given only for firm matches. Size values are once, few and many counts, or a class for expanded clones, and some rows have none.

cdr3_aa: CASTPSPGQSLNEQFF
cdr3_nt: TGTGCCAGCACCCCATCCCCGGGACAGAGCCTCAATGAGCAGTTCTTC
d_call: TRBD1
clone_size: NA
v_call: TRBV6-7
j_call: TRBJ2-1

cdr3_aa: CASSYGGETQYF
cdr3_nt: TGTGCCAGCAGTTACGGGGGGGAGACCCAGTACTTC
d_call: NA
clone_size: NA
v_call: TRBV6-6
j_call: TRBJ2-5

cdr3_aa: CASSTRAFNSGNTIYF
cdr3_nt: TGTGCCAGTAGTACACGGGCCTTCAACTCTGGAAACACCATATATTTT
d_call: NA
clone_size: NA
v_call: TRBV19
j_call: TRBJ1-3

cdr3_aa: CASLHGGSGTEAFF
cdr3_nt: TGTGCCAGCCTCCATGGGGGATCGGGCACTGAAGCTTTCTTT
d_call: NA
clone_size: NA
v_call: TRBV28
j_call: TRBJ1-1

cdr3_aa: CASSLGQGTSPLHF
cdr3_nt: TGTGCCAGCAGCTTGGGACAGGGTACTTCACCCCTCCACTTT
d_call: TRBD1
clone_size: once
v_call: TRBV7-9
j_call: TRBJ1-6

cdr3_aa: CASSHPDRDEAFF
cdr3_nt: TGCGCCAGCAGCCACCCCGACAGGGATGAAGCTTTCTTT
d_call: TRBD1
clone_size: once
v_call: TRBV5-1
j_call: TRBJ1-1

cdr3_aa: CASSESSYEQYF
cdr3_nt: TGTGCCAGCAGCGAGTCCTCCTACGAGCAGTACTTC
d_call: NA
clone_size: once
v_call: TRBV2
j_call: TRBJ2-7

cdr3_aa: CASSDGIRGNQPQHF
cdr3_nt: TGTGCCAGCAGTGACGGGATTCGGGGCAATCAGCCCCAGCATTTT
d_call: NA
clone_size: NA
v_call: TRBV6-1
j_call: TRBJ1-5

cdr3_aa: CASKRQNTEAFF
cdr3_nt: TGTGCCAGTAAGAGACAGAACACTGAAGCTTTCTTT
d_call: NA
clone_size: NA
v_call: TRBV19
j_call: TRBJ1-1

cdr3_aa: CASSPSGGGKTKAFF
cdr3_nt: TGTGCCAGCAGCCCCTCAGGGGGGGGGAAGACTAAAGCTTTCTTT
d_call: TRBD1
clone_size: NA
v_call: TRBV9
j_call: TRBJ1-1

cdr3_aa: CASSDTVANTGELFF
cdr3_nt: TGTGCCAGCAGCGATACCGTCGCGAACACCGGGGAGCTGTTTTTT
d_call: NA
clone_size: NA
v_call: TRBV4-2
j_call: TRBJ2-2

cdr3_aa: CASSLGGISGNTIYF
cdr3_nt: TGCGCCAGCAGCCTTGGGGGCATCTCTGGAAACACCATATATTTT
d_call: NA
clone_size: NA
v_call: TRBV4-3
j_call: TRBJ1-3

cdr3_aa: CASSLGFGTVGTDTQYF
cdr3_nt: TGTGCCAGCAGCTTGGGGTTCGGGACAGTAGGGACAGATACGCAGTATTTT
d_call: TRBD1
clone_size: NA
v_call: TRBV5-6
j_call: TRBJ2-3

cdr3_aa: CASSLDTFTDTQYF
cdr3_nt: TGCGCCAGCAGCCTTGACACCTTCACAGATACGCAGTATTTT
d_call: NA
clone_size: NA
v_call: TRBV4-3
j_call: TRBJ2-3

cdr3_aa: CASSRRGSFDYGYTF
cdr3_nt: TGTGCCAGCAGTCGCAGGGGAAGCTTCGACTATGGCTACACCTTC
d_call: NA
clone_size: NA
v_call: TRBV27
j_call: TRBJ1-2

cdr3_aa: CASSEAGVYTEAFF
cdr3_nt: TGTGCCAGCAGTGAAGCAGGGGTGTACACTGAAGCTTTCTTT
d_call: NA
clone_size: NA
v_call: TRBV2
j_call: TRBJ1-1

cdr3_aa: CASSNRQGANEKLFF
cdr3_nt: TGTGCCAGCAGCAACCGACAGGGAGCTAATGAAAAACTGTTTTTT
d_call: TRBD1
clone_size: NA
v_call: TRBV27
j_call: TRBJ1-4

cdr3_aa: CAWKGDYNEQFF
cdr3_nt: TGTGCCTGGAAGGGAGATTACAATGAGCAGTTCTTC
d_call: NA
clone_size: NA
v_call: TRBV30
j_call: TRBJ2-1

cdr3_aa: CASTSTIAGNSGELFF
cdr3_nt: TGTGCCAGCACCTCAACTATAGCGGGTAATTCCGGGGAGCTGTTTTTT
d_call: TRBD2
clone_size: NA
v_call: TRBV28
j_call: TRBJ2-2

cdr3_aa: CASSLASPNYGYTF
cdr3_nt: TGTGCCAGCAGCTTGGCGTCCCCAAACTATGGCTACACCTTC
d_call: NA
clone_size: NA
v_call: TRBV5-4
j_call: TRBJ1-2

cdr3_aa: CAWSYGVNYGYTF
cdr3_nt: TGTGCCTGGTCCTATGGGGTAAACTATGGCTACACCTTC
d_call: NA
clone_size: NA
v_call: TRBV30
j_call: TRBJ1-2

cdr3_aa: CASSFPSGANTGELFF
cdr3_nt: TGTGCCAGCAGCTTTCCGAGCGGGGCGAACACCGGGGAGCTGTTTTTT
d_call: TRBD2
clone_size: NA
v_call: TRBV5-6
j_call: TRBJ2-2

cdr3_aa: CASSERGAVSGANVLTF
cdr3_nt: TGTGCCAGCAGCGAAAGGGGGGCGGTGTCTGGGGCCAACGTCCTGACTTTC
d_call: NA
clone_size: NA
v_call: TRBV6-1
j_call: TRBJ2-6

cdr3_aa: CASSPQGARFDGYTF
cdr3_nt: TGTGCCAGCAGCCCTCAGGGGGCGCGATTTGATGGCTACACCTTC
d_call: TRBD1
clone_size: NA
v_call: TRBV3-1/TRBV3-2
j_call: TRBJ1-2

cdr3_aa: CASSYSRQGYNEQYF
cdr3_nt: TGTGCCAGCAGTTACTCTCGGCAGGGTTACAACGAGCAGTACTTC
d_call: NA
clone_size: NA
v_call: TRBV6-5
j_call: TRBJ2-7

cdr3_aa: CASRWLEVVVSNQPQHF
cdr3_nt: TGTGCCAGCAGGTGGCTTGAGGTGGTAGTCAGCAATCAGCCCCAGCATTTT
d_call: NA
clone_size: NA
v_call: TRBV5-8
j_call: TRBJ1-5

cdr3_aa: CASSFATRSAEAFF
cdr3_nt: TGTGCCAGCAGCTTCGCCACGAGAAGCGCTGAAGCTTTCTTT
d_call: NA
clone_size: NA
v_call: TRBV5-6
j_call: TRBJ1-1

cdr3_aa: CASNSPTLNYGYTF
cdr3_nt: TGTGCCAGTAATAGTCCTACTCTTAACTATGGCTACACCTTC
d_call: NA
clone_size: once
v_call: TRBV19
j_call: TRBJ1-2

cdr3_aa: CASSRTGIPYEQYF
cdr3_nt: TGTGCCAGCTCAAGGACAGGGATTCCCTACGAGCAGTACTTC
d_call: TRBD1
clone_size: NA
v_call: TRBV18
j_call: TRBJ2-7

cdr3_aa: CASSTRNVYGELFF
cdr3_nt: TGTGCCAGCAGTACCCGAAATGTGTACGGGGAGCTGTTTTTT
d_call: NA
clone_size: NA
v_call: TRBV28
j_call: TRBJ2-2

cdr3_aa: CASSSAAGEQYF
cdr3_nt: TGTGCCAGCAGTTCCGCAGCCGGGGAGCAGTACTTC
d_call: NA
clone_size: NA
v_call: TRBV6-6
j_call: TRBJ2-7